Listed below are T cell receptor beta chains from one sample, sequenced in a study of T cell repertoires in cytomegalovirus infection. For these receptors, no antigen is known. TCRdb used MiXCR to reprocess the reads, holding one entry per CDR3 protein. The sample has 50,000 to 60,000 distinct CDR3 sequences; about 20% are singletons. The sequencing here drew on CD8+ T cells from cultured PBMCs, taken from culture after CMV antigen stimulation. All receptors derive from a human donor in good health (CMV status not recorded). Some clones in this sample may be carry-over from other donors' samples. Both conserved end residues are part of each CDR3. D genes are given only for firm matches. Clone size, where shown, is once, few, many, or a class for clones that have expanded.

clone_size j_call v_call d_call cdr3_nt cdr3_aa
. TRBJ2-1 TRBV24-1 TRBD2 TGTGCCACCAGTGACCCCCAGACTAGCGGGGACAATGAGCAGTTCTTC CATSDPQTSGDNEQFF
few TRBJ2-7 TRBV11-3 . TGTGCCAGCAGCGCCCGGGATTCCTACGAGCAGTACTTC CASSARDSYEQYF
. TRBJ1-1 TRBV6-6 . TGTGCCAGCAGTTACTCGAAAGGCAGGGACACCATGAACACTGAAGCTTTCTTT CASSYSKGRDTMNTEAFF
few TRBJ2-7 TRBV7-9 . TGTGCCAGCACCCAAGGGTACGAGCAGTACTTC CASTQGYEQYF
. TRBJ2-5 TRBV28 TRBD2 TGTGCCAGCAGTTCACTAGCGGGGGGCCAAGAGACCCAGTACTTC CASSSLAGGQETQYF
few TRBJ1-2 TRBV7-9 . TGTGCCAGCAGCCCACCGGACAGAGACAACTATGGCTACACCTTC CASSPPDRDNYGYTF
few TRBJ2-3 TRBV4-1 . TGCGCCAGCAGGCTCAGGGAATCTAGCACAGATACGCAGTATTTT CASRLRESSTDTQYF
few TRBJ1-1 TRBV12-3/TRBV12-4 . TGTGCCAGCAGTTTATTAGGGAAGTTAACTGAAGCTTTCTTT CASSLLGKLTEAFF
. TRBJ2-4 TRBV12-3/TRBV12-4 . TGTGCCAGCAGTTTCGGTGGAAACATTCAGTACTTC CASSFGGNIQYF
. TRBJ1-1 TRBV5-5 . TGTGCCAGCAGCCCCACATACCAGATGAACACTGAAGCTTTCTTT CASSPTYQMNTEAFF
. TRBJ1-5 TRBV7-8 . TGTGCCAGCAGCGCCCTAGGGGGGGGCAATCAGCCCCAGCATTTT CASSALGGGNQPQHF
. TRBJ2-7 TRBV3-1 TRBD1 TGTGCCAGCAGCCAAGATATCCTTACCGGGACAGCGTCCTACGAGCAGTACTTC CASSQDILTGTASYEQYF
. TRBJ2-1 TRBV12-5 TRBD1 TGTGCTAGTGAAGTGCCCGGGACAGGGACAAATGAGCAGTTCTTC CASEVPGTGTNEQFF
. TRBJ2-7 TRBV11-2 . TGTGCCAGCAGCACCTGGGACGCGGTCTCCTACGAGCAGTACTTC CASSTWDAVSYEQYF
many TRBJ1-3 TRBV7-8 TRBD1 TGTGCCAGCAGCTACCCTAGGACAGGGGTTGGAAACACCATATATTTT CASSYPRTGVGNTIYF
. TRBJ2-1 TRBV10-3 TRBD2 TGTGCCATCAGTGAGCTTTGGACTAGCGGGGTGGACAATGAGCAGTTCTTC CAISELWTSGVDNEQFF
. TRBJ2-1 TRBV24-1 . TGTGCCACCAGTGATTTGATTAGCTCCTACAATGAGCAGTTCTTC CATSDLISSYNEQFF
. TRBJ2-7 TRBV7-6 . TGTGCCAGCAGCTCCCAGGGAACCTACGAGCAGTACTTC CASSSQGTYEQYF
. TRBJ1-1 TRBV7-9 . TGTGCCAGCAGCGCACAGCAGATGAACACTGAAGCTTTCTTT CASSAQQMNTEAFF
. TRBJ1-1 TRBV7-9 TRBD1 TGTGCCAGCAGAACCACAGGGGACCTCGAAGCTTTCTTT CASRTTGDLEAFF
. TRBJ2-1 TRBV6-2/TRBV6-3 . TGTGCCAGCAAACAGAGTAACTATGAGCAGTTCTTC CASKQSNYEQFF
large TRBJ2-1 TRBV4-3 . TGCGCCAGCAGCCAAGTGGACCTCCGGTATGAGCAGTTCTTC CASSQVDLRYEQFF
. TRBJ1-5 TRBV19 TRBD1 TGTGCCAGTAGCCCAGTAAGAGGGGGCGGTCAGCCCCAGCATTTT CASSPVRGGGQPQHF
few TRBJ2-5 TRBV7-2 TRBD1 TGTGCCAGCAGCTTAGGAGGGACAGTTATAGAGACCCAGTACTTC CASSLGGTVIETQYF
. TRBJ2-7 TRBV7-8 TRBD1 TGTGCCAGCAGCCATGGGACAGGGCGGTACGAGCAGTACTTC CASSHGTGRYEQYF
. TRBJ1-1 TRBV5-6 . TGTGCCAGCAGCTTGGTACCCGGGGCGCAAGCTTTCTTT CASSLVPGAQAFF
. TRBJ1-2 TRBV7-2 . TGTGCCAGCAGCCCCCTAACTACGGCCTGGGGCTACACCTTC CASSPLTTAWGYTF
few TRBJ1-2 TRBV7-2 . TGTGCCAGCAGCTTTAGGGGATTTAACTATGGCTACACCTTC CASSFRGFNYGYTF
few TRBJ2-3 TRBV6-2/TRBV6-3 . TGTGCCAGCGAAGACGGCACAGATACGCAGTATTTT CASEDGTDTQYF
few TRBJ2-3 TRBV7-4 . TGTGCCAGCAGCACGCCACAGGGCGATACGCAGTATTTT CASSTPQGDTQYF
. TRBJ2-1 TRBV7-8 . TGTGCCAGCACACCCGGGTTGGCGGGGGCCCCCTACAGCTCCTACAATGAGCAGTTCTTC CASTPGLAGAPYSSYNEQFF
few TRBJ2-1 TRBV11-2 . TGTGCCAGCAGCCCGCAGGGTTATGGGAACAATGAGCAGTTCTTC CASSPQGYGNNEQFF
few TRBJ2-7 TRBV19 TRBD1 TGTGCCAGTAGCTTCGGACAGGGGAGCTCCTACGAGCAGTACTTC CASSFGQGSSYEQYF
once TRBJ2-1 TRBV13 TRBD2 TGTGCCAGCGCCGGGACTAGACTTAATGAGCAGTTCTTC CASAGTRLNEQFF
few TRBJ2-1 TRBV7-2 . TGTGCCAGCAGCTTAGCGGGCTATGAGCAGTTCTTC CASSLAGYEQFF
few TRBJ2-5 TRBV7-2 . TGTGCCAGCAGCCCCGGACACCTCCTGGGAGAGACCCAGTACTTC CASSPGHLLGETQYF
. TRBJ1-2 TRBV7-6 . TGTGCCAGCAGCTTTTCAGGTTCAGGCTTTAGGGGCTACACCTTC CASSFSGSGFRGYTF
few TRBJ2-1 TRBV5-5 . TGTGCCAGCAGCTTGGCCGTCGACAATGAGCAGTTCTTC CASSLAVDNEQFF
. TRBJ1-1 TRBV7-2 . TGTGCCAGCCGACGACAGACCGAAGCTTTCTTT CASRRQTEAFF
. TRBJ1-2 TRBV5-1 . TGCGCCAGCAGCTTAAACAGGGTGGAATTTGGCTACACCTTC CASSLNRVEFGYTF
. TRBJ2-7 TRBV6-2/TRBV6-3 . TGTGCCAGCAGTTACAGCCGGGACTCATCCTACGAGCAGTACTTC CASSYSRDSSYEQYF
. TRBJ2-3 TRBV12-3/TRBV12-4 . TGTGCCAGCAGTTTAGGGGACTCCCCCACAGATACGCAGTATTTT CASSLGDSPTDTQYF
many TRBJ1-2 TRBV7-2 . TGTGCCAGCAGCCTAACCCTTAGAGATTGGTATGGCTACACCTTC CASSLTLRDWYGYTF
few TRBJ2-7 TRBV4-1 TRBD1 TGCGCCAGCAGCCAAGGTGGGACAGTTTTATACGAGCAGTACTTC CASSQGGTVLYEQYF
many TRBJ2-1 TRBV7-8 TRBD2 TGTGCCAGCAGCTCCCTGGCGGGGACTAGCGGGGGCAGGCTCAACAATGAGCAGTTCTTC CASSSLAGTSGGRLNNEQFF
. TRBJ1-2 TRBV4-2 TRBD1 TGTGCCAGCAGCCAAGAATCGAGCCGTCCACAGGGGAGCTATGGCTACACCTTC CASSQESSRPQGSYGYTF
many TRBJ2-3 TRBV7-3 . TGTGCCAGCAGCTTAAAGGTCAGGGACGAGCAGTATTTT CASSLKVRDEQYF
. TRBJ2-3 TRBV7-2 . TGTGCCAGCAGCCCCCAGAGTCTGGGGGGGCCTGAAGATACGCAGTATTTT CASSPQSLGGPEDTQYF
few TRBJ2-7 TRBV7-2 . TGTGCCAGCAGCCCAGGCCGGACGGTCTCCTACGAGCAGTACTTC CASSPGRTVSYEQYF
few TRBJ2-1 TRBV7-2 TRBD2 TGTGCCAGCAGCTTAGGCCTAGCGGGGGGGCGTGGTGAGCAGTTCTTC CASSLGLAGGRGEQFF
. TRBJ2-3 TRBV7-2 TRBD2 TGTGCCAGCAGCTTAGCGCCAGCGGGGGGCTACAATACGCAGTATTTT CASSLAPAGGYNTQYF
many TRBJ1-5 TRBV7-8 TRBD1 TGTGCCAGCAGCTTAGCTGGAGGCAGGGGGCGTCAGCCCCAGCATTTT CASSLAGGRGRQPQHF
. TRBJ2-1 TRBV27 . TGTGCCAGCAGTTTCGGCAGGCCTCCTACATTCAATGAGCAGTTCTTC CASSFGRPPTFNEQFF
few TRBJ2-1 TRBV5-6 . TGTGCCAGCAGCTTTACTGATCTCACCAATCCTGAGCAGTTCTTC CASSFTDLTNPEQFF
. TRBJ2-1 TRBV19 . TGTGCCAGTAGTGCAGGGATGAATGAGCAGTTCTTC CASSAGMNEQFF